A selection of T cell receptor beta chains follows, all from one sample in a study of cytomegalovirus exposure and HLA in healthy donors. Using immunoSEQ multiplex PCR, the repertoire was profiled, and TCRdb retains in-frame clones only, with some absent. The table records around 130,000 clones, around 69% of them present only once. Sequences were obtained from PBMCs. These receptors were obtained from a human donor in good health. The CDR3 runs from the conserved cysteine through the conserved F or W. The D gene is left open where the match is weak. Size tells how often a clone was seen (once, few, many) or the class of an expanded clone, and some rows leave it out.

size	length	V	D	J	CDR3	DNA
few	14	TRBV2	-	TRBJ2-3	CASNTGTLGDTQYF	TGTGCCAGCAATACAGGGACCCTCGGAGATACGCAGTATTTT
once	18	TRBV4-1	TRBD2	TRBJ2-1	CASSQEGTSGIPDSEQFF	TGCGCCAGCAGCCAAGAGGGGACTAGCGGGATTCCGGATTCGGAGCAGTTCTTC
-	13	TRBV19	-	TRBJ1-1	CASKGALGTEAFF	TGTGCCAGTAAAGGGGCCCTCGGGACTGAAGCTTTCTTT
-	16	TRBV7-9	TRBD2	TRBJ2-7	CASSLVGSGRAYEQYF	TGTGCCAGCAGCTTAGTAGGCTCAGGGAGGGCCTACGAGCAGTACTTC
-	14	TRBV21-1	-	TRBJ1-2	CASSITGRVYGYTF	TGTGCCAGCAGCATCACGGGGAGGGTGTATGGCTACACCTTC
few	12	TRBV30	-	TRBJ2-7	CAWTALSYEQYF	TGTGCCTGGACAGCGCTCTCCTACGAGCAGTACTTC
few	15	TRBV29-1	TRBD1	TRBJ2-5	CSVELDRGRQETQYF	TGCAGCGTTGAGTTGGATAGGGGGCGGCAAGAGACCCAGTACTTC
few	15	TRBV15	-	TRBJ1-5	CATSRDGQGNQPQHF	TGTGCCACCAGCAGAGATGGTCAGGGCAATCAGCCCCAGCATTTT
-	17	TRBV2	TRBD2	TRBJ2-7	CASSGGRASPSSYEQYF	TGTGCCAGCAGTGGCGGGAGGGCCTCCCCATCTTCCTACGAGCAGTACTTC
once	14	TRBV28	-	TRBJ1-1	CASSPGGAQPEAFF	TGTGCCAGCAGTCCGGGGGGGGCTCAGCCTGAAGCTTTCTTT
-	14	TRBV11-2	TRBD1	TRBJ1-2	CASSSRGTDYGYTF	TGTGCCAGCAGCTCAAGAGGGACAGACTATGGCTACACCTTC
-	14	TRBV7-2	-	TRBJ2-2	CASRGFANTGELFF	TGTGCCAGTAGGGGTTTCGCGAACACCGGGGAGCTGTTTTTT
-	14	TRBV6-1	TRBD2	TRBJ2-3	CASRRTSYTDTQYF	TGTGCCAGCAGACGGACTAGTTACACAGATACGCAGTATTTT
once	14	TRBV29-1	TRBD1	TRBJ2-2	CSVRDSANTGELFF	TGCAGCGTCCGGGACAGCGCGAACACCGGGGAGCTGTTTTTT
few	18	TRBV7-8	TRBD2	TRBJ2-2	CASSLRLAGGLWTGELFF	TGTGCCAGCAGCCTACGACTAGCGGGAGGGCTATGGACCGGGGAGCTGTTTTTT
once	12	TRBV6-1	-	TRBJ2-2	CASREGAGELFF	TGTGCCAGCAGAGAGGGGGCCGGGGAGCTGTTTTTT
-	15	TRBV2	-	TRBJ2-2	CASIGNRTDTGELFF	TGTGCCAGCATAGGAAACAGGACGGACACCGGGGAGCTGTTTTTT
-	13	TRBV2	TRBD1	TRBJ1-2	CVSRGQGGYGYTF	TGTGTCAGCAGGGGACAGGGGGGCTATGGCTACACCTTC
-	16	TRBV9	-	TRBJ1-4	CASSPESGVANEKLFF	TGTGCCAGCAGCCCCGAGTCGGGGGTGGCTAATGAAAAACTGTTTTTT
few	14	TRBV7-9	TRBD1	TRBJ1-2	CASSHTGDHYGYTF	TGTGCCAGCAGCCATACAGGGGATCACTATGGCTACACCTTC
-	15	TRBV30	TRBD1	TRBJ2-7	CAWSNGRDRAYEQYF	TGTGCCTGGAGCAACGGCCGGGACAGGGCGTACGAGCAGTACTTC
-	15	TRBV4-2	-	TRBJ2-1	CASSQLGLDLNEQFF	TGTGCCAGCAGCCAATTGGGGCTAGATCTAAATGAGCAGTTCTTC
-	16	TRBV27	TRBD2	TRBJ2-2	CASSVAGASNTGELFF	TGTGCCAGCAGCGTAGCGGGAGCCTCCAACACCGGGGAGCTGTTTTTT
few	16	TRBV28	TRBD1	TRBJ2-1	CASSIGGTGWYNEQFF	TGTGCCAGCAGCATTGGGGGGACAGGGTGGTACAATGAGCAGTTCTTC
-	17	TRBV7-9	TRBD1	TRBJ1-1	CSSSLVANRGRNTEAFF	TGTTCCAGCAGCTTAGTGGCGAACAGGGGGCGGAACACTGAAGCTTTCTTT
-	15	TRBV6-4	-	TRBJ2-7	CASSGNTFLPYEQYF	TGTGCCAGCAGTGGAAACACCTTCCTTCCCTACGAGCAGTACTTC
-	13	TRBV5-6	-	TRBJ2-7	CASSFGNSYEQYF	TGTGCCAGCAGCTTTGGCAACTCCTACGAGCAGTACTTC
-	17	TRBV7-2	TRBD1	TRBJ1-3	CASSLEGTGGTGNTIYF	TGTGCCAGCAGCTTAGAGGGGACAGGGGGCACTGGAAACACCATATATTTT
-	15	TRBV28	-	TRBJ2-1	CASSLFRGSYNEQFF	TGTGCCAGCAGTTTATTTAGGGGGTCCTACAATGAGCAGTTCTTC
-	15	TRBV7-8	TRBD1	TRBJ2-7	CASSQTDRGLYEQYF	TGTGCCAGCAGCCAGACGGACAGGGGGCTATACGAGCAGTACTTC